This T cell receptor beta chain is drawn from a study of siplizumab effects on memory and regulatory T cells. General observations from the study: In the presence of siplizumab, alloreactive sequences traceable to unstimulated CD4+ memory cells were significantly reduced. Naive-or-memory phenotypes were unassignable for roughly 75-96% of proliferating CD4+ or CD8+ clones. Alloreactive clones mapping to unstimulated subsets formed only a minor fraction.

Note on this clone: Its antigen is unknown.

The CDR3 length is 16 residues. The V end lost 0 bases, the J end lost 2 bases, and 14 bases lay between the germline ends. The germline CDR1 and CDR2 sequences are SGHVS and FQNEAQ. The data were produced by immunoSEQ multiplex PCR, yet TCRdb's version contains in-frame clones alone and is incomplete. Of roughly 50,000 clones listed, about 88% were seen once; the top ten hold under 0.35%. This rearrangement joins TRBV7-8 to TRBJ2-7; D not certain. The receptor was isolated from a human donor in good health. Specimen: naive CD8+ T cells sorted from blood. The CDR3 protein is CASSLAWQSTTYEQYF. In DNA form, the CDR3 reads TGTGCCAGCAGCTTAGCTTGGCAGTCCACAACCTACGAGCAGTACTTC. Full variable domain (rest looked up from reference TRBV7-8 and TRBJ2-7): GAGVSQSPRYKVAKRGQDVALRCDPISGHVSLFWYQQALGQGPEFLTYFQNEAQLDKSGLPSDRFFAERPEGSVSTLKIQRTQQEDSAVYLCASSLAWQSTTYEQYFGPGTRLTVT.